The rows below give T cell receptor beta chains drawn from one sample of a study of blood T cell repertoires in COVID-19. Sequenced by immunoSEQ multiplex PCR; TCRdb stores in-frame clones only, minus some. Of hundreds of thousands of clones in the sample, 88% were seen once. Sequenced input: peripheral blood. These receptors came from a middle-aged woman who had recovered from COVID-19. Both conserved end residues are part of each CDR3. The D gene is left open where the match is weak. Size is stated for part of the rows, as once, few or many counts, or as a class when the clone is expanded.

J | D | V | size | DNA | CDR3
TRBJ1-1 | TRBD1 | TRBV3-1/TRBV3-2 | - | TGTGCCAGCAGCCCGGGGACAGAGGTTTACACTGAAGCTTTCTTT | CASSPGTEVYTEAFF
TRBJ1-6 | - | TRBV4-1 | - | TGCGCCAGCAGCCAAAGACCCCCGGAGGGTTCACCCCTCCACTTT | CASSQRPPEGSPLHF
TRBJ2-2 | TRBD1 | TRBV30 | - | TGTGCCTGGAGTGAGGGACAGCCCGGCGGGGAGCTGTTTTTT | CAWSEGQPGGELFF
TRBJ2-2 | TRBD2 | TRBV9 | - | TGTGCCAGCAGCCCCAGAGGTGGCGGGAGGGTCGGGGAGCTGTTTTTT | CASSPRGGGRVGELFF
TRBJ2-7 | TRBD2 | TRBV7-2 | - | TGTGCCAGCAGCCCGGGGGGGCGCGCCAAATCCTACGAGCAGTACTTC | CASSPGGRAKSYEQYF
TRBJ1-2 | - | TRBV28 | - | TGTGCCAGCAGCCCCCCCCGGGGTGGCGGCTATGGCTACACCTTC | CASSPPRGGGYGYTF
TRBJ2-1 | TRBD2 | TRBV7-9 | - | TGTGCCAGCAGCCACCGACTAGCGGGTGAGCAGTTCTTC | CASSHRLAGEQFF
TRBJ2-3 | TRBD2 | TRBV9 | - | TGTGCCAGCAGCACCGGGGGTAGCGGGAGCGCAGATACGCAGTATTTT | CASSTGGSGSADTQYF
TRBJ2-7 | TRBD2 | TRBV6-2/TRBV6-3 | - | TGTGCCAGCAGTTACGATCGGGCTAGCGGGAGGGCCCGTTACGAGCAGTACTTC | CASSYDRASGRARYEQYF
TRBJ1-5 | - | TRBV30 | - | TGTGCCTGGAGCCCGGGAGGGCGTCAGCCCCAGCATTTT | CAWSPGGRQPQHF
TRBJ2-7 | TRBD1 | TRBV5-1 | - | TGCGCCAGCAGCCCATTGGCAGGGGGCGTAGGGACCTACGAGCAGTACTTC | CASSPLAGGVGTYEQYF
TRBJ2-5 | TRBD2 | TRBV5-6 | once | TGTGCCAGCAGCTTCCCTTCAGCGGGAGTGGGGGAGACCCAGTACTTC | CASSFPSAGVGETQYF
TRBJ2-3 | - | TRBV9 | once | TGTGCCAGCAGCGTAGCTGCTCAGACACGTACGCAGTATTTT | CASSVAAQTRTQYF